The clone carrying this TCR beta chain was seen ten or more times. The target antigen is unknown. The sample comes from a study of molecular identifiers for immune sequencing clone quantification. Overall study context: Replicate experiments took RNA from about 21,000 or 97,000 naive CD8 cells, divided it five ways and sequenced four.

CDR3 size: 14 residues. V lost 8 bases and J 2 bases, leaving 17 bases between the germline ends. The germline CDR1 and CDR2 sequences are SQVTM and ANQGSEA. Overall study findings and caveats: Researchers reportedly could pick up spiked Jurkat TCR RNA from one cell mixed into approximately 910,000 naive cells.

MiXCR, run by TCRdb on the PCR reads, gives a single entry per CDR3 protein. The profile covers roughly 90,000 distinct CDR3 sequences, with around a quarter appearing a single time and 0.6% to 0.95% taken by the ten largest. The source is a human donor in good health. Some libraries in this study had Jurkat cell RNA spiked in. Specimen: naive CD8+ T cells from blood, with Jurkat cell RNA spiked in. The subset here: FACS-sorted CD8+CD4-CCR7+CD45RA+ naive T cells. The chain links TRBV29-1 to TRBJ2-3; D possibly corresponds to TRBD2 (5 bases). CDR3 sequence reads: CSHLAFTHTDTQYF. In nucleotides, the CDR3 is TGCAGCCACCTAGCTTTCACACACACAGATACGCAGTATTTT.